One T cell receptor beta chain is described in this entry. This table comes from immunoSEQ multiplex PCR, and its TCRdb copy is limited to in-frame clones, with some not included. The sample lists fewer than 200,000 clones, about 85% occurring once. The data were taken from a study of blood T cell repertoires in COVID-19. Study-level background: COVID-19 samples, acute and convalescent, were from the United States, Italy and Spain. PBMCs, B-cell-depleted T cells, or T cells provided the cDNA or gDNA that made up the material.

The V gene's germline CDR1 is SGHVS and CDR2 FQNEAQ. There are 17 residues in the CDR3. The junction had 8 bases not matched to a gene; V was cut back by 4 bases and J by 0 bases. The clonotype originates from a man aged 55 to 70 with active or convalescent COVID-19. Input material: peripheral blood. This chain uses TRBV7-8 with TRBJ1-4; 7 bases agree with TRBD1. The CDR3 DNA reads TGTGCCAGCAGCTGGAGTCCGACAGGGTCAACTAATGAAAAACTGTTTTTT. It specifies CASSWSPTGSTNEKLFF.